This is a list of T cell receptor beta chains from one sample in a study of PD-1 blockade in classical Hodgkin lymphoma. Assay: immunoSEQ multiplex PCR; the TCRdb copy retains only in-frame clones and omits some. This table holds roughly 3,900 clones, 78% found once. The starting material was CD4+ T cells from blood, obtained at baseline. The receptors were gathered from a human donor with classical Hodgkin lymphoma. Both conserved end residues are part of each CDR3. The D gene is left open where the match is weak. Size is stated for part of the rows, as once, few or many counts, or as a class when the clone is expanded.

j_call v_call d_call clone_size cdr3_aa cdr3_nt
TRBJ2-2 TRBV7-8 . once CASSQRGQVDTGELFF TGTGCCAGCAGCCAAAGGGGCCAGGTAGACACCGGGGAGCTGTTTTTT
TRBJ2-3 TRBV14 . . CASSRGPSDYTQYF TGTGCCAGCAGCAGGGGACCCTCGGATTATACGCAGTATTTT
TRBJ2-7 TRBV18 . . CASRGAESSYEQYF TGTGCCAGCCGGGGGGCAGAAAGCTCCTACGAGCAGTACTTC
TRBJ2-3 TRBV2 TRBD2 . CASRKRGSTDTQYF TGTGCCAGCAGAAAGCGGGGCTCCACAGATACGCAGTATTTT
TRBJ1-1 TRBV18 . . CASSDAVIRVNTEAFF TGTGCCAGCTCGGACGCCGTGATACGAGTGAACACTGAAGCTTTCTTT
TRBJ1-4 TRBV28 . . CASSFGGSGGLNEKLFF TGTGCCAGCAGTTTCGGGGGTTCCGGCGGACTTAATGAAAAACTGTTTTTT
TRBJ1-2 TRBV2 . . CASRRDVNYGYTF TGTGCCAGCAGAAGGGATGTGAACTATGGCTACACCTTC
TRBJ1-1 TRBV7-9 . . CASSLQGGQSEAFF TGTGCCAGCAGCTTACAGGGTGGGCAATCTGAAGCTTTCTTT
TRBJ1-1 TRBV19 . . CASKRTLYTEAFF TGTGCCAGTAAGCGGACGTTGTACACTGAAGCTTTCTTT
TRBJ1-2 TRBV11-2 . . CASSSFQGRDYGYTF TGTGCCAGCAGCTCTTTCCAGGGACGAGACTATGGCTACACCTTC
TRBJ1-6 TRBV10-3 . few CAISEGKNSPLHF TGTGCCATCAGTGAGGGGAAGAATTCACCCCTCCACTTT
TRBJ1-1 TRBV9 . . CASSAGWAEAFF TGTGCCAGCAGCGCGGGGTGGGCTGAAGCTTTCTTT
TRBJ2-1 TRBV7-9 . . CASSLNNEQFF TGTGCCAGCAGCTTGAATAATGAGCAGTTCTTC
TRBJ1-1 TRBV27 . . CASNHRVERAGTEAFF TGTGCCAGCAACCACAGGGTCGAGAGGGCAGGAACTGAAGCTTTCTTT
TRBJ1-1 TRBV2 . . CASRPRGPTEAFF TGTGCCAGCAGACCCAGGGGCCCCACTGAAGCTTTCTTT
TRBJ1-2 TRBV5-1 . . CASSSGGGRTPNYGYTF TGCGCCAGCAGCTCGGGTGGGGGGCGCACACCTAACTATGGCTACACCTTC
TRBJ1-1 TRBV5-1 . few CASSGVGAGSLNTEAFF TGCGCCAGCAGTGGGGTAGGGGCAGGGTCACTGAACACTGAAGCTTTCTTT
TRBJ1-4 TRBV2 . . CASKVQSRGKLFF TGTGCCAGCAAGGTGCAATCACGTGGAAAACTGTTTTTT
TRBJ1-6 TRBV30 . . CAQGPVSYNSPLHF TGTGCCCAAGGACCGGTATCATATAATTCACCCCTCCACTTT
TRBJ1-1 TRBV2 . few CASSETGSNTEAFF TGTGCCAGCAGTGAGACGGGGTCGAACACTGAAGCTTTCTTT
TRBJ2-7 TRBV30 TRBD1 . CAWNFGTGNSYEQYF TGTGCCTGGAATTTCGGGACAGGGAATTCCTACGAGCAGTACTTC
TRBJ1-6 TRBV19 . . CASSITYHHSPLHF TGTGCCAGTAGTATTACCTACCACCATTCACCCCTCCACTTT
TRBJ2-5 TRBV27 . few CASSGRVRETQYF TGTGCCAGCAGTGGCAGGGTCCGAGAGACCCAGTACTTC
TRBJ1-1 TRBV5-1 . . CASREDGNTEAFF TGCGCCAGCAGAGAGGACGGGAACACTGAAGCTTTCTTT
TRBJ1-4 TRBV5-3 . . CASSLVAGANEKLFF TGTGCCAGCAGCTTGGTAGCCGGGGCTAATGAAAAACTGTTTTTT
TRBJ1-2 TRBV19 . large CASRDGPNYGYTF TGTGCCAGCAGGGACGGGCCTAACTATGGCTACACCTTC
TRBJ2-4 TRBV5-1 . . CASSDGTIAKNIQYF TGCGCCAGCAGCGATGGGACAATAGCCAAAAACATTCAGTACTTC
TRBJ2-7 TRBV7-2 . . CASSYRTVSQGSTYEQYF TGTGCCAGCAGCTATAGGACCGTTTCCCAGGGATCTACCTACGAGCAGTACTTC
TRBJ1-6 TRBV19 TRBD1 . CASSPNRGQPLHF TGTGCCAGTAGTCCGAACAGGGGGCAACCCCTCCACTTT
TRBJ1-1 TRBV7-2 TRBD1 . CASSFYRTGAEAFF TGTGCCAGCAGCTTTTATCGGACAGGGGCTGAAGCTTTCTTT
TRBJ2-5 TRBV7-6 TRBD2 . CASSVLSGGETQYF TGTGCCAGCAGCGTCCTTAGCGGGGGCGAGACCCAGTACTTC
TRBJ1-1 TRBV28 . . CASSWRGIWGEAFF TGTGCCAGCAGTTGGCGGGGAATATGGGGTGAAGCTTTCTTT
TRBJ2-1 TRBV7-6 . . CAIGAYNEQFF TGTGCCATCGGGGCCTACAATGAGCAGTTCTTC
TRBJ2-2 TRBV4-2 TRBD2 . CASDQRGVTNTGELFF TGTGCCAGCGACCAGCGGGGGGTAACGAACACCGGGGAGCTGTTTTTT
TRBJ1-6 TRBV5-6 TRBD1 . CASSLWTGEISPLHF TGTGCCAGCAGCTTATGGACAGGGGAAATTTCACCCCTCCACTTT
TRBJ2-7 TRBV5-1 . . CASSLDSFGEQYF TGCGCCAGCAGCTTGGACAGCTTTGGGGAGCAGTACTTC
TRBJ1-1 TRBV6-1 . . CASSETHRAEAFF TGTGCCAGCAGCGAAACTCACAGGGCTGAAGCTTTCTTT
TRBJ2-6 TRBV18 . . CASSPTTGALSGANVLTF TGTGCCAGCTCACCCACGACAGGTGCACTCTCTGGGGCCAACGTCCTGACTTTC
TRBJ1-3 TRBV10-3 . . CAIMGESHSGNTIYF TGTGCCATCATGGGGGAATCCCACTCTGGAAACACCATATATTTT
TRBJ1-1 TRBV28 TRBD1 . CASTSPGTGNTEAFF TGTGCCAGCACTTCCCCCGGGACAGGGAACACTGAAGCTTTCTTT
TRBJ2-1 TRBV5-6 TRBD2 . CASSLGGGGLADSEQFF TGTGCCAGCAGCTTGGGAGGAGGGGGACTAGCTGATAGTGAGCAGTTCTTC
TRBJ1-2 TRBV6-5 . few CASKGGGRGYTF TGTGCCAGCAAGGGAGGGGGTAGGGGCTACACCTTC
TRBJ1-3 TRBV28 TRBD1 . CASRPDRVGNTIYF TGTGCCAGCAGGCCGGACAGGGTCGGAAACACCATATATTTT
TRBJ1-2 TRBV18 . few CASSPVPLTGSGSNYGYTF TGTGCCAGCTCACCTGTGCCTCTAACAGGGTCGGGGTCTAACTATGGCTACACCTTC
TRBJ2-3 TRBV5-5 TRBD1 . CASSSDRGGDTQYF TGTGCCAGCAGCTCGGACAGGGGAGGGGATACGCAGTATTTT
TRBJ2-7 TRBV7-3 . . CASSLGLAVLSYEQYF TGTGCCAGCAGCCTCGGGCTGGCTGTACTCTCCTACGAGCAGTACTTC
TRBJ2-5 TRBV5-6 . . CASSYRPGETQYF TGTGCCAGCAGCTACCGTCCGGGAGAGACCCAGTACTTC
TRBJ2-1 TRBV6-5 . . CASSYSRTNNEQFF TGTGCCAGCAGTTACTCACGGACTAACAATGAGCAGTTCTTC
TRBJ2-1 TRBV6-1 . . CASSEALAGDGEQFF TGTGCCAGCAGTGAAGCGCTGGCGGGTGACGGTGAGCAGTTCTTC
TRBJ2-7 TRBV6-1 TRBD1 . CASSEAPGQADF TGTGCCAGCAGTGAAGCCCCGGGACAGGCAGACTTC
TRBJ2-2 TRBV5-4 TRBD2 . CASSQPSAGGLGGELFF TGTGCCAGCAGCCAACCTTCGGCGGGGGGCCTAGGCGGGGAGCTGTTTTTT
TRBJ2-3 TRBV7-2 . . CASSQLAWGTQYF TGTGCCAGCAGCCAACTAGCTTGGGGGACGCAGTATTTT
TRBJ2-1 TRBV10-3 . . CAISESGNEQFF TGTGCCATCAGTGAGTCTGGCAATGAGCAGTTCTTC
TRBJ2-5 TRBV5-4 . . CASRSGLSQETQYF TGTGCCAGCAGATCGGGACTTTCTCAAGAGACCCAGTACTTC
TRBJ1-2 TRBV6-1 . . CASSESLVTVYGYTF TGTGCCAGCAGTGAATCCCTCGTCACTGTCTATGGCTACACCTTC
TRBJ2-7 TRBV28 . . CASSLSGVGSYEQYF TGTGCCAGCAGTTTATCGGGGGTGGGCTCCTACGAGCAGTACTTC
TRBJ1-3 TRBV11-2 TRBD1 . CASSRTGDGGNTIYF TGTGCCAGCAGCAGGACAGGGGATGGTGGAAACACCATATATTTT
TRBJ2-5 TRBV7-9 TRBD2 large CASSLATSGWETQYF TGTGCCAGCAGCTTGGCAACTAGCGGGTGGGAGACCCAGTACTTC
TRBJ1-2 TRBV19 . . CASSTGAGGYTF TGTGCCAGTAGTACAGGGGCCGGTGGCTACACCTTC